This T cell receptor delta chain was sequenced in a study of Vδ1+ human thymocytes. As to this clone: Its antigen is unidentified.

Germline lookup yields CDR1 TSWWSYY and CDR2 QGS. V shed 5 bases and J 0 bases; nucleotides not matched to a gene: 22. This CDR3 is 21 amino acids long. Regarding the study as a whole: Thymic TRG and TRD repertoires appeared highly polyclonal.

Extracted RNA was reverse transcribed into cDNA. Multiplex PCR used pooled V-gene forward primers and a constant-region reverse primer to amplify CDR3s. TCRdb reprocessed the multiplex PCR reads using CATT. In the table there are some 54,000 delta-chain clones, less than 20% of which are singletons. What was sequenced was Vdelta1+ gamma-delta thymocytes from the thymus. Subset here: FACS-sorted CD3+ TCRalphabeta- TCRVdelta1+ TCRVdelta2- thymocytes. The sequence derives from a boy under two years old who had congenital heart surgery. The rearrangement links TRDV1 to TRDJ1; 9 nucleotides line up with TRDD3. This CDR3 is CALGPKESYPYWGKYTDKLIF. The CDR3 DNA follows: TGTGCTCTTGGGCCAAAAGAGAGCTACCCGTACTGGGGGAAGTACACCGATAAACTCATCTTT.